This TCR beta chain appears in the sequencing data of a study of response to subunit inactivated influenza vaccine. This CDR3 is built from 15 residues. CDR1 is SEHNR, CDR2 FQNEAQ, per germline (reference sequence). With 5 bases removed from V and 6 bases from J, the gap between germline ends came to 20 bases. Each CDR3 protein gets one entry after TCRdb re-called the RT-PCR reads with MiXCR. The table records around 790,000 distinct CDR3 sequences, 21% of them present only once. The genes are TRBV7-9 and TRBJ2-7; the D is unclear. Sequencing was performed on PBMCs from blood, taken 5 days after vaccination. The TCR comes from a man aged 50-60 years who received an inactivated influenza vaccine. CDR3 in DNA: TGTGCCAGCAGCGGCTCGGCCCTCCAAGAAAGCGAGCAGTACTTC. Protein product: CASSGSALQESEQYF. Complete variable domain (other parts from reference TRBV7-9 and TRBJ2-7): DTGVSQNPRHKITKRGQNVTFRCDPISEHNRLYWYRQTLGQGPEFLTYFQNEAQLEKSRLLSDRFSAERPKGSFSTLEIQRTEQGDSAMYLCASSGSALQESEQYFGPGTRLTVT.